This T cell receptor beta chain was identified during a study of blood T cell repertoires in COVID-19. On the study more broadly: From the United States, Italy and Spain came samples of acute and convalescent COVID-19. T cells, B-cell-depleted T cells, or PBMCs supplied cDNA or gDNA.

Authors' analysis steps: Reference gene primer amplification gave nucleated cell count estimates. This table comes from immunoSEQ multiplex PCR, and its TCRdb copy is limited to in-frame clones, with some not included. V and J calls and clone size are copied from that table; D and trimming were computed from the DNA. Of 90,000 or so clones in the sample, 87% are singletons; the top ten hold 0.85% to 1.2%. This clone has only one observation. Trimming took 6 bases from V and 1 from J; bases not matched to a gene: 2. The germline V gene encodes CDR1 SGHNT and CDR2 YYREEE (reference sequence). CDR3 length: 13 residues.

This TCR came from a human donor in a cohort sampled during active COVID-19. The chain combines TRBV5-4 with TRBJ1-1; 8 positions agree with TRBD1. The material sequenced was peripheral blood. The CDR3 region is CASIDRGNTEAFF. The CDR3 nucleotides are TGTGCCAGCATCGACAGGGGGAACACTGAAGCTTTCTTT. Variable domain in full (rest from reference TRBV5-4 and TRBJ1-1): ETGVTQSPTHLIKTRGQQVTLRCSSQSGHNTVSWYQQALGQGPQFIFQYYREEENGRGNFPPRFSGLQFPNYSSELNVNALELDDSALYLCASIDRGNTEAFFGQGTRLTVV.